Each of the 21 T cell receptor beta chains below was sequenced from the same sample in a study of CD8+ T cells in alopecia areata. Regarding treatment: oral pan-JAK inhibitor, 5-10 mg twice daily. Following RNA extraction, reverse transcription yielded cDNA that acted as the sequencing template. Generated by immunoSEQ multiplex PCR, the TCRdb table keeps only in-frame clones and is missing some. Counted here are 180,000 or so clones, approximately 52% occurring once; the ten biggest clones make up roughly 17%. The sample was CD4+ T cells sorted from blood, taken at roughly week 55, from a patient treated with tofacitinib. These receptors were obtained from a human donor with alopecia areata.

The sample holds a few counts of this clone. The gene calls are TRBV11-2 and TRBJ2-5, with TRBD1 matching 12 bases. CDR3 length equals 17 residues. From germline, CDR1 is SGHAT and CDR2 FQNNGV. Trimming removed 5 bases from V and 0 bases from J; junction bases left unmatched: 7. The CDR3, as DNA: TGTGCCAGCAGCCCCGGGACAGGGGGCGCAAACCAAGAGACCCAGTACTTC. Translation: CASSPGTGGANQETQYF.

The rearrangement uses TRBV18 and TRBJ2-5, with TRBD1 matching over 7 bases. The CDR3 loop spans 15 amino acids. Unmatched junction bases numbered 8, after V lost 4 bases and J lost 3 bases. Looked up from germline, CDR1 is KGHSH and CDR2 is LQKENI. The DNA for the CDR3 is TGTGCCAGCTCACAGGGCTTCACAGGGGAAGAGACCCAGTACTTC. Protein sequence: CASSQGFTGEETQYF.

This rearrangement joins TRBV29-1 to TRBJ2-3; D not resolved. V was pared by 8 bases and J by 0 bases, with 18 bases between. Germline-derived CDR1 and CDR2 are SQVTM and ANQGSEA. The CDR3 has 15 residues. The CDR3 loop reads CSLTLLEPSTDTQYF. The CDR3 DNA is TGCAGCCTGACGTTGTTAGAGCCTAGCACAGATACGCAGTATTTT.

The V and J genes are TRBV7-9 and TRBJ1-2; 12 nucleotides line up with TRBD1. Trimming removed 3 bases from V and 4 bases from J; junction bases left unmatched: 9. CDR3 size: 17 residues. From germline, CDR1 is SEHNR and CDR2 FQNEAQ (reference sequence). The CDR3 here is CASSFRRDRGRGYGYTF. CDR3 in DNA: TGTGCCAGCAGCTTTCGCCGGGACAGGGGGCGCGGCTATGGCTACACCTTC.

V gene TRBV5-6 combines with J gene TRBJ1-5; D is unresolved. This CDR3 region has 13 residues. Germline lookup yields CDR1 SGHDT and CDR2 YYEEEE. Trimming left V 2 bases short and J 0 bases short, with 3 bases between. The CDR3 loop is CASSFGSNQPQHF. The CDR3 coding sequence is TGTGCCAGCAGCTTTGGTAGCAATCAGCCCCAGCATTTT.

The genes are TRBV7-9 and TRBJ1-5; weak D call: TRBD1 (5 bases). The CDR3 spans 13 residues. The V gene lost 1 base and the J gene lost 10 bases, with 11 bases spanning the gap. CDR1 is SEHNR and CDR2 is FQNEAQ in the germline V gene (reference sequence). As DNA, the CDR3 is TGTGCCAGCAGCTTAGATTTGGGGGAACCCCAGCATTTT. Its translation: CASSLDLGEPQHF.

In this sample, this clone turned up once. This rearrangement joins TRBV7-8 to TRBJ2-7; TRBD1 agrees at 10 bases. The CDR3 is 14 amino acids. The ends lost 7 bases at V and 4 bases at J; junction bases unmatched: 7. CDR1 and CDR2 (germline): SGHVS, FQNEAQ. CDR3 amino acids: CASTAGTGEYEQYF. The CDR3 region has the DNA TGTGCCAGCACCGCCGGGACAGGGGAATACGAGCAGTACTTC.

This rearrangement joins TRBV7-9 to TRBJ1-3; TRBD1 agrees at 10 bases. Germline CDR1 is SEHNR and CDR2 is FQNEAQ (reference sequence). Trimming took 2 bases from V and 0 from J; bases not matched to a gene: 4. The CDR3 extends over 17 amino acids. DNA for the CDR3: TGTGCCAGCAGCTTACGGACAGGGGGTTTCTCTGGAAACACCATATATTTT. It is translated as CASSLRTGGFSGNTIYF.

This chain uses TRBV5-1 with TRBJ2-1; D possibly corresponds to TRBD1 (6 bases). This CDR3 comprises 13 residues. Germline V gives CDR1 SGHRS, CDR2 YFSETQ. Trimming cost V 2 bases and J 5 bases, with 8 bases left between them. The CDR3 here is CASSLQGNNEQFF. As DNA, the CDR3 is TGCGCCAGCAGCTTACAGGGAAACAATGAGCAGTTCTTC. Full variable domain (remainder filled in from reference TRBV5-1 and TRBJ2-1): KAGVTQTPRYLIKTRGQQVTLSCSPISGHRSVSWYQQTPGQGLQFLFEYFSETQRNKGNFPGRFSGRQFSNSRSEMNVSTLELGDSALYLCASSLQGNNEQFFGPGTRLTVL.

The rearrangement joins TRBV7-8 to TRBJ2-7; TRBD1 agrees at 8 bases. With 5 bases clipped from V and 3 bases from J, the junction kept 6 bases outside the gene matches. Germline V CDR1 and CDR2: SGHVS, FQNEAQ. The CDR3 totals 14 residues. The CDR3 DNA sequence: TGTGCCAGCAGCCCCAGCACAGGGGGCTACGAGCAGTACTTC. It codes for CASSPSTGGYEQYF.

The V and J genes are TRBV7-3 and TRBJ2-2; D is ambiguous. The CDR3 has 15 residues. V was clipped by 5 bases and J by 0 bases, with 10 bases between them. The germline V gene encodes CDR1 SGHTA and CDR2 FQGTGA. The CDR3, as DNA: TGTGCCAGCAGCCGCTCTCCCGCGAACACCGGGGAGCTGTTTTTT. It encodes CASSRSPANTGELFF.

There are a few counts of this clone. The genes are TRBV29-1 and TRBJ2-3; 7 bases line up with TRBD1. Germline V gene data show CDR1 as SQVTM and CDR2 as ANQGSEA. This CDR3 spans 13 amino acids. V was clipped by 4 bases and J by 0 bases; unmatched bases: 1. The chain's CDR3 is CSVGQGSTDTQYF. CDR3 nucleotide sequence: TGCAGCGTTGGACAGGGCAGCACAGATACGCAGTATTTT.

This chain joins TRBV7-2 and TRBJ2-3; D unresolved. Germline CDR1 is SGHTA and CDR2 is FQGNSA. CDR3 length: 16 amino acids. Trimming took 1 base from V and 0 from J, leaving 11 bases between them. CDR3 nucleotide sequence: TGTGCCAGCAGCTTAGTGGGCCTTTTAAGCACAGATACGCAGTATTTT. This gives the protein CASSLVGLLSTDTQYF. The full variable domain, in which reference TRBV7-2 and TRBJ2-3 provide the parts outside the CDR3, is GAGVSQSPSNKVTEKGKDVELRCDPISGHTALYWYRQSLGQGLEFLIYFQGNSAPDKSGLPSDRFSAERTGGSVSTLTIQRTQQEDSAVYLCASSLVGLLSTDTQYFGPGTRLTVL.

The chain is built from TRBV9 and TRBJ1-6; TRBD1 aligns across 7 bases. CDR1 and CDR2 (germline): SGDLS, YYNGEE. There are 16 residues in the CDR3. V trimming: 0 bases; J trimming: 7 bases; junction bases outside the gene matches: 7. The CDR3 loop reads CASSVGPPRGNSPLHF. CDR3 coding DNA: TGTGCCAGCAGCGTAGGTCCCCCCAGGGGGAATTCACCCCTCCACTTT. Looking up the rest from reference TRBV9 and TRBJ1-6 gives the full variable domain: DSGVTQTPKHLITATGQRVTLRCSPRSGDLSVYWYQQSLDQGLQFLIQYYNGEERAKGNILERFSAQQFPDLHSELNLSSLELGDSALYFCASSVGPPRGNSPLHFGNGTRLTVT.

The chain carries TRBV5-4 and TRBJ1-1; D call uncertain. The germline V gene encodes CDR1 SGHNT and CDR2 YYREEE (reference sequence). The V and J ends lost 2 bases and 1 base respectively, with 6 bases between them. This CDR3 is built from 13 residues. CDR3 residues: CASSFPPNTEAFF. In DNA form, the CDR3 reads TGTGCCAGCAGCTTCCCCCCGAACACTGAAGCTTTCTTT.

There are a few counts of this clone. The DNA for the CDR3 is TGTGCCAGCAGCTTGGTGGGAAGTACGCAGTATTTT. This sequence encodes CASSLVGSTQYF. The rearrangement joins TRBV5-6 to TRBJ2-3, with unresolved D. Germline lookup yields CDR1 SGHDT and CDR2 YYEEEE. Trimming pared 0 bases from V and 8 bases from J, leaving 7 bases between. This CDR3 spans 12 amino acids.

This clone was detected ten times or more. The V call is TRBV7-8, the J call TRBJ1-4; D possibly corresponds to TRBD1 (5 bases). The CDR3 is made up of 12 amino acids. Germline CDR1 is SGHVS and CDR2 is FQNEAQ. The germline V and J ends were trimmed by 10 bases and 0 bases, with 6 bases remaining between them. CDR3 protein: CAMGATNEKLFF. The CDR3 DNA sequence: TGTGCCATGGGGGCAACTAATGAAAAACTGTTTTTT.

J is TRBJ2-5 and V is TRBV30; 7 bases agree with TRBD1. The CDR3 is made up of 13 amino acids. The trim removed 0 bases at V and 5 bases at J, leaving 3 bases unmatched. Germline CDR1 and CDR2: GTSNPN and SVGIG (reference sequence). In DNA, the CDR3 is TGTGCCTGGAGTGTACAGGGGTCGGAGACCCAGTACTTC. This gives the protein CAWSVQGSETQYF.

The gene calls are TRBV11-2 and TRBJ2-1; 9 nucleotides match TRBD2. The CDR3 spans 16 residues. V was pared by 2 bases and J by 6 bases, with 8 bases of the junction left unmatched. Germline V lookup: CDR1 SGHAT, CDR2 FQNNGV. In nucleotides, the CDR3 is TGTGCCAGCAGCTTACTGAGCGGGGGGCCTATCAATGAGCAGTTCTTC. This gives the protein CASSLLSGGPINEQFF.

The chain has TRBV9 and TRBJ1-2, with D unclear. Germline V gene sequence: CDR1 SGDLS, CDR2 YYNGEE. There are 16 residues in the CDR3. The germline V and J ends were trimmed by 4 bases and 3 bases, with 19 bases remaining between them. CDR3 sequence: CASSPPSRDRDYGYTF. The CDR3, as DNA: TGTGCCAGCAGCCCACCATCGAGGGATCGTGACTATGGCTACACCTTC. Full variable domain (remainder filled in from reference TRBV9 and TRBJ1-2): DSGVTQTPKHLITATGQRVTLRCSPRSGDLSVYWYQQSLDQGLQFLIQYYNGEERAKGNILERFSAQQFPDLHSELNLSSLELGDSALYFCASSPPSRDRDYGYTFGSGTRLTVV.

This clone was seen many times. The CDR3 protein is CASSPGQTQYF. The CDR3 nucleotides read TGTGCCAGCAGCCCGGGACAGACGCAGTATTTT. This sequence joins TRBV7-2 and TRBJ2-3; 7 bases are shared with TRBD1. The germline CDR1 and CDR2 sequences are SGHTA and FQGNSA. This CDR3 comprises 11 residues. The junction had 2 bases not matched to a gene; V was cut back by 5 bases and J by 9 bases.